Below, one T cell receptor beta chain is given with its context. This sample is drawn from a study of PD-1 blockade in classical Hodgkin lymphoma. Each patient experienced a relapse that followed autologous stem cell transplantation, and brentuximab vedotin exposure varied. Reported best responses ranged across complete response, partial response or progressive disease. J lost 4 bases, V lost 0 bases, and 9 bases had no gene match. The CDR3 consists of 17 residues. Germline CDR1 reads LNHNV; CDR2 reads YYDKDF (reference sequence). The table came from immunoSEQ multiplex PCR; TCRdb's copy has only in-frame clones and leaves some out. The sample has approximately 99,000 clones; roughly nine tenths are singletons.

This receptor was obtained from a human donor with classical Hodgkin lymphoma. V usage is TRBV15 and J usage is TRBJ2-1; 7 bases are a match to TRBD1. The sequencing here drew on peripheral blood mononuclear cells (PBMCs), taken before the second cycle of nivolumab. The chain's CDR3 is CATSRDVTGTEYNEQFF. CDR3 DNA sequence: TGTGCCACCAGCAGAGATGTTACCGGGACAGAGTACAATGAGCAGTTCTTC.